The entry below gives a single T cell receptor (beta chain) sequence along with its context. Its antigen is currently not known. No qualities accompany the bases; no much larger clone lies one base away. V lost 4 bases and J lost 3 bases; the stretch between them is 6 bases long. CDR1 and CDR2, looked up from the germline V gene (reference sequence), are DFQATT and SNEGSKA. The CDR3 runs 11 amino acids, cysteine and phenylalanine included. Only the CDR3 DNA stays, 33 bases, in frame from base 1. The data are from a study of T cell repertoires in cytomegalovirus infection (dated by TCRdb to 2018 to 2020). Concerning the study at large: Because public TCR beta signatures pointed to carriage of CMV infection together with the matching HLA type, the HLA type of each donor mattered for the analysis. Results the study describes overall, beyond this receptor: The ex vivo response was dominated by HLA-C-restricted CMV-specific TCR beta clonotypes, which also provided the single most frequent clonotype in two of eight donors. In both this cohort and an independent cohort of 352 donors, the cumulative frequency of public TCR beta family members distinguished carriers of CMV infection plus the relevant HLA type.

The run used an Illumina HiSeq 1500. The raw public data were reprocessed by TCRdb itself: fastp quality trimming at Q25, MiXCR clonotype calling, in-frame beta chains only. Entries are consolidated by CDR3 protein sequence, retaining the most common genes and DNA. The sample table lists hundreds of thousands of distinct CDR3 sequences, roughly 15% of them with a count of one. Around 11% of the sample is taken by the ten largest. This sequence uses TRBV20-1 and TRBJ1-1; the D gene cannot be named for sure. The clonotype originates from a human donor in good health (CMV status not recorded). Some clones in this sample may be carry-over from other donors' samples. Specimen: PBMCs. The CDR3 corresponds to CSATVYTEAFF. The nucleotide sequence reads TGCAGTGCTACTGTATACACTGAAGCTTTCTTT.